The present entry profiles one T cell receptor (beta chain) with its context. The data are from a study of blood T cell repertoires in COVID-19. Germline lookup yields CDR1 GTSNPN and CDR2 SVGIG (reference sequence). V lost 4 bases to trimming and J lost 2 bases; unmatched junction nucleotides: 7. The CDR3 covers 14 residues. As handled by the study authors: Counts of nucleated cells, estimated from reference gene primer amplification, were obtained. Libraries were prepared by immunoSEQ multiplex PCR; TCRdb keeps only in-frame clonotypes and omits some of them. The DNA gave D and trimming, while V, J and clone size come from that table. The profile shows about 300,000 clones, approximately 82% of them singletons.

The receptor's source is a woman in her fifties or sixties with acute or convalescent COVID-19. The chain recombines TRBV30 with TRBJ1-1; TRBD1 agrees at 7 bases. The sample was peripheral blood. CDR3 amino acids: CAWKAYRGNTEAFF. CDR3 coding DNA: TGTGCCTGGAAAGCCTACAGGGGAAACACTGAAGCTTTCTTT.